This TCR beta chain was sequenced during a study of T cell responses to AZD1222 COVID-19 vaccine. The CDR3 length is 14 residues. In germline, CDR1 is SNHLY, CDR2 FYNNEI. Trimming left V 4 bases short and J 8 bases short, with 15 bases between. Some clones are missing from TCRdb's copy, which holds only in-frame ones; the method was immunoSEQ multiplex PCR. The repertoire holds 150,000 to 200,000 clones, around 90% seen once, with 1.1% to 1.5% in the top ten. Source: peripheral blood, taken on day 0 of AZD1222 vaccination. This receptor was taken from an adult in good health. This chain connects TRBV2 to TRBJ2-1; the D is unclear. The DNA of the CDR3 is TGTGCCAGCAGTGTGGGTAGCCCGAGCTATGAGCAGTTCTTC. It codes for CASSVGSPSYEQFF.